The clone carrying this T cell receptor (beta chain) appeared many times. Its target is unknown. Samples came from axillary lymph nodes draining the breast cancer. Each CDR3 protein gets one entry after TCRdb re-called the multiplex PCR reads with MiXCR. The table records roughly 130,000 distinct CDR3 sequences, just under 20% of them present only once. The data were obtained in a study of breast tumors, draining lymph nodes, adjacent tissues. Findings and limits, study-wide: The lymph node origin of tumor T cells was framed as consistent with a hypothesis, not demonstrated. Tumor TCR diversity was below lymph nodes but above nontumor tissue. Luminal-like breast cancer showed significantly greater tumor-nontumor repertoire similarity than basal-like breast cancer did.

The V gene lost 7 bases and the J gene lost 6 bases, with 19 bases spanning the gap. The germline CDR1 and CDR2 sequences are DFQATT and SNEGSKA (reference sequence). This CDR3 contains 14 residues. The sequence was obtained from a female donor with breast cancer. Some clones in this sample may be carry-over from other donors' samples. Material for sequencing was axillary lymph node tissue. The V and J genes are TRBV20-1 and TRBJ2-1, with D possibly matching TRBD2 (7 bases). The CDR3 region is CSVIEGGPLNEQFF. The DNA for the CDR3 is TGCAGTGTTATCGAGGGGGGGCCGCTCAATGAGCAGTTCTTC.